The present TCR beta chain was sequenced within a study of control samples from healthy donors and cancer patients. Sequencing used immunoSEQ multiplex PCR; TCRdb keeps in-frame clones, though not all of them. The sample includes about 180,000 clones, almost 90% of them seen just once. Germline V gene data show CDR1 as KGHDR and CDR2 as SFDVKD. Trimming shortened V by 4 bases and J by 7 bases, and 6 bases separated the two germline ends. The CDR3 runs 11 residues. V and J are TRBV24-1 and TRBJ1-1; no clear D gene. Sequencing input: blood. This clonotype originated in a woman aged 50 to 65 in good health. In DNA form, the CDR3 reads TGTGCCACCAGTGACTCGGTTGAAGCTTTCTTT. Translating gives CATSDSVEAFF.